The rows below give T cell receptor beta chains drawn from one sample of a study of T cell responses to AZD1222 COVID-19 vaccine. Some clones are missing from TCRdb's copy, which holds only in-frame ones; the method was immunoSEQ multiplex PCR. The sample holds 93,000 or so clones, about 90% seen once. Sequencing was performed on peripheral blood, taken on day 0 of AZD1222 vaccination. The receptor source for this set is an adult in good health. The CDR3 runs from the conserved cysteine through the conserved F or W.

j_call: TRBJ1-1
v_call: TRBV5-4
cdr3_aa: CASSVGQLNTEAFF

j_call: TRBJ1-4
v_call: TRBV27
cdr3_aa: CASSFEGEEKLFF

j_call: TRBJ2-5
v_call: TRBV4-1
cdr3_aa: CASSQHGTSGVGETQYF

j_call: TRBJ2-4
v_call: TRBV9
cdr3_aa: CASSVAGGVDIQYF

j_call: TRBJ1-1
v_call: TRBV21-1
cdr3_aa: CASSKATGPQAFF

j_call: TRBJ2-7
v_call: TRBV5-1
cdr3_aa: CASSADSSVTYEQYF

j_call: TRBJ2-7
v_call: TRBV7-8
cdr3_aa: CASSLAAQDEQYF

j_call: TRBJ2-7
v_call: TRBV4-2
cdr3_aa: CASSPSGANSYEQYF

j_call: TRBJ2-3
v_call: TRBV7-2
cdr3_aa: CASGRGASTDTQYF

j_call: TRBJ2-7
v_call: TRBV6-6
cdr3_aa: CASSYPFRGRYEQYF

j_call: TRBJ1-2
v_call: TRBV7-9
cdr3_aa: CASSLATGAGGYTF

j_call: TRBJ2-7
v_call: TRBV27
cdr3_aa: CARRYEQYF

j_call: TRBJ1-4
v_call: TRBV7-8
cdr3_aa: CASSSTTENEKLFF

j_call: TRBJ2-7
v_call: TRBV29-1
cdr3_aa: CSVDEGGGPYEQYF

j_call: TRBJ2-1
v_call: TRBV27
cdr3_aa: CASKRTGSNEQFF

j_call: TRBJ1-5
v_call: TRBV6-2/TRBV6-3
cdr3_aa: CASSYSRNRGPGQPQHF

j_call: TRBJ1-1
v_call: TRBV10-3
cdr3_aa: CAISLTDREGTEAFF

j_call: TRBJ1-3
v_call: TRBV28
cdr3_aa: CASTLEGGSGNTIYF

j_call: TRBJ2-1
v_call: TRBV4-1
cdr3_aa: CASSHLLGLAGGTLNEQFF

j_call: TRBJ1-1
v_call: TRBV21-1
cdr3_aa: CASSPSRAEAFF